Following are 31 T cell receptor beta chains from one sample sequenced in a study of shared clonotypes between healthy human individuals. The protocol was immunoSEQ multiplex PCR, while the TCRdb copy is restricted to in-frame clones and leaves out a portion. In the table there are 2 million to 2.5 million clones, 85% to 95% of which are singletons. Material for sequencing was naive CD4+ T cells sorted from blood. Subset of the sample: CD45RA+ positively selected. Source of these receptors: a man younger than 35 in good health.

A remark on this clone: A much more abundant neighbour one base away suggests this may be a read error. Other DNA sequences of this sample code for an identical CDR3. This CDR3 reads CAGGNQGAYGYTF. The DNA for the CDR3 is TGTGCCGGGGGTAATCAGGGGGCTTACGGCTACACCTTC. The chain employs TRBV30 and TRBJ1-2; the match to TRBD1 covers 8 bases. The germline V gene encodes CDR1 GTSNPN and CDR2 SVGIG (reference sequence). With 8 bases clipped from V and 8 bases from J, the junction kept 13 bases outside the gene matches. The CDR3 extends over 13 amino acids.

The CDR3 DNA reads TGTGCCAGCAGCTTCCAGGCTACAGCTAAAACTTACACTGAAGCTTTCTTT. Encoded protein: CASSFQATAKTYTEAFF. The chain links TRBV5-6 to TRBJ1-1; D gene ambiguous. Germline assignment: CDR1 SGHDT and CDR2 YYEEEE. The CDR3 totals 17 residues. Deletions cut 2 bases from V and 3 bases from J, with 20 bases between.

J is TRBJ1-2 and V is TRBV18; D remains unclear. The CDR3 runs 13 residues. Germline-derived CDR1 and CDR2 are KGHSH and LQKENI. The V gene lost 3 bases and the J gene lost 4 bases, with 9 bases spanning the gap. The CDR3 DNA reads as TGTGCCAGCTCACCTACTGACACCTATGGCTACACCTTC. Its protein product is CASSPTDTYGYTF.

This clone came up a few times. Within the sample, other DNA sequences also encode this same CDR3. This chain joins TRBV19 and TRBJ1-5, with D possibly being TRBD1 (5 bases). With 4 bases removed from V and 4 bases from J, the gap between germline ends came to 5 bases. Looked up from germline, CDR1 is LNHDA and CDR2 is SQIVND (reference sequence). The CDR3 contains 12 residues. This CDR3 is CASSRGNQPQHF. The CDR3 nucleotides read TGTGCCAGTAGTAGGGGGAATCAGCCCCAGCATTTT. Supplemented by reference TRBV19 and TRBJ1-5, the full variable domain reads DGGITQSPKYLFRKEGQNVTLSCEQNLNHDAMYWYRQDPGQGLRLIYYSQIVNDFQKGDIAEGYSVSREKKESFPLTVTSAQKNPTAFYLCASSRGNQPQHFGDGTRLSIL.

This chain uses TRBV18 with TRBJ2-1; TRBD2 matches 8 bases. The length of the CDR3 is 12 residues. In germline, CDR1 is KGHSH, CDR2 LQKENI. Trimming took 6 bases from V and 10 from J; bases not matched to a gene: 5. As DNA, the CDR3 is TGTGCCAGCTCCTACGGGGGGGGCGAGCAGTTCTTC. It specifies CASSYGGGEQFF. Based on the CDR3 plus reference TRBV18 and TRBJ2-1, the full variable domain is NAGVMQNPRHLVRRRGQEARLRCSPMKGHSHVYWYRQLPEEGLKFMVYLQKENIIDESGMPKERFSAEFPKEGPSILRIQQVVRGDSAAYFCASSYGGGEQFFGPGTRLTVL.

The chain carries TRBV5-1 and TRBJ2-7; D perhaps matches TRBD2 (5 bases). There are 12 residues in the CDR3. Trimming removed 4 bases from V and 6 bases from J, with 11 bases in between. The germline V gene encodes CDR1 SGHRS and CDR2 YFSETQ. The CDR3 nucleotides are TGCGCCAGCAGCACCTCGGGGATCGAGCAGTACTTC. Protein sequence: CASSTSGIEQYF.

The rearrangement links TRBV6-5 to TRBJ2-7; TRBD1 aligns across 7 bases. CDR1 is MNHEY, CDR2 SVGAGI, per germline. Trimming cost V 2 bases and J 6 bases; bases outside gene matches: 13. The CDR3 runs to 16 residues. Here the CDR3 DNA reads TGTGCCAGCAGTTACGATGGGACAGTCAAAACCTCCGAGCAGTACTTC. This codes for CASSYDGTVKTSEQYF.

The chain couples TRBV10-1 to TRBJ1-2; weak D call: TRBD1 (5 bases). Trimming removed 5 bases at V and 5 bases at J, with 12 bases between. Germline loops: CDR1 WNHNN, CDR2 SYGVQD (reference sequence). The CDR3 runs 13 residues. The CDR3 loop reads CASSPGQGYGYTF. The CDR3 nucleotides are TGCGCCAGCAGTCCCGGACAAGGATATGGCTACACCTTC.

The chain joins TRBV7-8 to TRBJ1-2; 9 bases align to TRBD1. After removal of 6 bases from V and 4 bases from J, the junction contained 15 bases not matched to a gene. Germline CDR1 SGHVS, CDR2 FQNEAQ. The CDR3 sequence is 17 residues long. CDR3 sequence (DNA): TGTGCCAGCAGGGGAAGGACAGGGGCAAGTAGGGGCTATGGCTACACCTTC. Residues: CASRGRTGASRGYGYTF.

The V call is TRBV6-5, the J call TRBJ1-6; D gene ambiguous. The CDR3 has 13 residues. The V gene lost 10 bases and the J gene lost 5 bases, with 12 bases spanning the gap. Per the germline V gene, CDR1 is MNHEY and CDR2 is SVGAGI. CDR3: CATQRGNNSPLHF. CDR3 DNA: TGTGCCACCCAGCGGGGAAATAATTCACCCCTCCACTTT.

The V gene is TRBV7-5, the J gene TRBJ1-6; the table gives TRBD1 as D, unverified against the DNA. TRBV7-5 is listed as a pseudogene. The CDR3 has 19 amino acids. For the CDR3, the DNA is TGTGCCAGAAGCTTATGGGTTGGGGGCGTGCACCTTAATGGTTCACCCCTCCACTTT. This encodes CARSLWVGGVHLNGSPLHF.

The chain has TRBV30 and TRBJ2-1; no clear D gene. With 5 bases removed from V and 9 bases from J, the gap between germline ends came to 14 bases. Germline values: CDR1 GTSNPN, CDR2 SVGIG (reference sequence). This CDR3 is built from 12 residues. Written as DNA, the CDR3 is TGTGCCTGGGCAACTCGCTTGAGTGAGCAGTTCTTC. It translates to CAWATRLSEQFF.

This sequence joins TRBV28 and TRBJ1-5; 10 nucleotides align to TRBD1. The CDR3 runs to 15 residues. In germline, CDR1 is MDHEN, CDR2 SYDVKM. V trimming: 4 bases; J trimming: 7 bases; junction bases outside the gene matches: 7. The chain's CDR3 is CASSSSRQGAQPQHF. The CDR3 region has the DNA TGTGCCAGCAGTTCATCCAGACAGGGGGCCCAGCCCCAGCATTTT.

The V call is TRBV10-3, the J call TRBJ2-2; either TRBD1 or TRBD2 may supply D (5 bases each). Germline V lookup: CDR1 ENHRY, CDR2 SYGVKD. V lost 6 bases, J lost 4 bases, and 12 bases lay in between. The CDR3 is 14 residues long. This CDR3 reads CAISSEGSTGELFF. For the CDR3, the DNA is TGTGCCATCAGCTCCGAGGGGAGCACCGGGGAGCTGTTTTTT.

The V call is TRBV4-1, the J call TRBJ2-7; 8 bases map to TRBD1. Trimming cost V 3 bases and J 2 bases; bases outside gene matches: 6. The CDR3 totals 15 residues. CDR1 is MGHRA and CDR2 is YSYEKL in the germline V gene. CDR3 region: CASSQGRQGTYEQYF. DNA of the CDR3: TGCGCCAGCAGCCAGGGTCGACAGGGGACCTACGAGCAGTACTTC.

The chain carries TRBV4-1 and TRBJ2-2; possibly TRBD2 for D (5 bases). The CDR3 is 19 amino acids. CDR1 is MGHRA and CDR2 is YSYEKL in the germline V gene. Trimming left V 0 bases short and J 6 bases short, with 23 bases between. Here the CDR3 reads CASSQDGDIGSPSPGELFF. CDR3 coding DNA: TGCGCCAGCAGCCAAGACGGGGATATCGGTTCCCCATCCCCCGGGGAGCTGTTTTTT.

V gene TRBV7-9 combines with J gene TRBJ2-1; the match to TRBD2 covers 13 bases. Looked up from germline, CDR1 is SEHNR and CDR2 is FQNEAQ (reference sequence). CDR3 length equals 15 residues. V shed 3 bases and J 7 bases; nucleotides not matched to a gene: 3. The CDR3 region is CASSLRTSGGNEQFF. CDR3 coding DNA: TGTGCCAGCAGCTTGCGGACTAGCGGGGGTAATGAGCAGTTCTTC.

This chain connects TRBV30 to TRBJ2-7; 7 bases map to TRBD1. The CDR3 extends over 11 amino acids. Unmatched junction bases numbered 3, after V lost 3 bases and J lost 7 bases. Germline V gene lookup returns CDR1 GTSNPN and CDR2 SVGIG (reference sequence). For the CDR3, the DNA is TGTGCCTGGAGCGGGACAGAAGAGCAGTACTTC. It translates to CAWSGTEEQYF.

The chain carries TRBV10-3 and TRBJ1-5; D is undetermined. Looked up from germline, CDR1 is ENHRY and CDR2 is SYGVKD. V was shortened by 0 bases and J by 8 bases, with 8 bases between the two germline ends. The CDR3 sequence is 13 residues long. Here the CDR3 DNA reads TGTGCCATCAGTGAGTCGAAGGGTGAGCCCCAGCATTTT. Translating gives CAISESKGEPQHF.

Regarding this clone: One junction end does not reproduce the germline sequence, and a read error may be involved. The V call is TRBV2, the J call TRBJ2-1, with 7 nucleotides matching TRBD2. Germline-derived CDR1 and CDR2 are SNHLY and FYNNEI. The CDR3 covers 14 residues. Written as DNA, the CDR3 is TGTGCCAGCAGTCAAGCGGGACCGTACAATGAGCAGTTCTTC. Translating it yields CASSQAGPYNEQFF.

The genes are TRBV7-9 and TRBJ2-3; the D gene could be TRBD1 or TRBD2 (5 bases each). CDR3 length equals 15 residues. Trimming removed 3 bases at V and 1 base at J, with 11 bases between. Per germline, CDR1 SEHNR and CDR2 FQNEAQ (reference sequence). The CDR3 protein is CASSFGAVGTDTQYF. As DNA, the CDR3 is TGTGCCAGCAGCTTCGGGGCTGTCGGCACAGATACGCAGTATTTT.

This chain uses TRBV5-4 with TRBJ2-5; 8 bases agree with TRBD1. With 5 bases clipped from V and 3 bases from J, the junction kept 12 bases outside the gene matches. Germline CDR1 and CDR2: SGHNT and YYREEE (reference sequence). This CDR3 has 16 amino acids. The chain's CDR3 is CASSFKLTGGKETQYF. CDR3 nucleotides: TGTGCCAGCAGTTTTAAATTAACAGGGGGAAAAGAGACCCAGTACTTC.

Only one count was recorded for this clone. J is TRBJ1-6 and V is TRBV20-1, with 7 bases aligning to TRBD1. Per germline, CDR1 DFQATT and CDR2 SNEGSKA (reference sequence). V dropped 6 bases and J dropped 7; count of bases not matched to a gene: 0. The CDR3 is made up of 11 amino acids. CDR3 in DNA: TGCAGTGCACAGGGGAATTCACCCCTCCACTTT. Translated, it gives CSAQGNSPLHF.

This clone was detected only once. The genes are TRBV29-1 and TRBJ1-1, with D possibly TRBD1 on 6 matching bases. Trimming took 7 bases from V and 8 from J, leaving 14 bases between them. The CDR3 has 11 amino acids. Germline V gives CDR1 SQVTM, CDR2 ANQGSEA. The chain's CDR3 is CSAEATGEAFF. DNA of the CDR3: TGCAGCGCCGAGGCAACAGGGGAAGCTTTCTTT. Looking up the rest from reference TRBV29-1 and TRBJ1-1 gives the full variable domain: SAVISQKPSRDICQRGTSLTIQCQVDSQVTMMFWYRQQPGQSLTLIATANQGSEATYESGFVIDKFPISRPNLTFSTLTVSNMSPEDSSIYLCSAEATGEAFFGQGTRLTVV.

V gene TRBV6-1 combines with J gene TRBJ1-2, with D possibly TRBD1 on 5 matching bases. Trimming removed 2 bases from V and 8 bases from J, with 9 bases in between. The CDR3 length is 12 residues. CDR1 is MNHNS, CDR2 SASEGT, per germline. CDR3 loop: CASSELTVGYTF. CDR3 sequence (DNA): TGTGCCAGCAGTGAACTGACAGTCGGCTACACCTTC.

The rearrangement links TRBV19 to TRBJ1-1, with TRBD1 as a possible D gene (6 bases). The CDR3 contains 11 residues. Germline-derived CDR1 and CDR2 are LNHDA and SQIVND (reference sequence). V lost 9 bases, J lost 4 bases, and 9 bases lay in between. Written as DNA, the CDR3 is TGTGCCAGCCTCAGGGGCACTGAAGCTTTCTTT. It is translated as CASLRGTEAFF.

The rearrangement links TRBV5-4 to TRBJ2-2, with D perhaps matching TRBD2 (5 bases). Between the trimmed V and J ends, which lost 2 bases and 4 bases, there was a span of 9 bases. From germline, CDR1 is SGHNT and CDR2 YYREEE (reference sequence). CDR3 length: 14 residues. CDR3 residues: CASSFPGITGELFF. CDR3 nucleotide sequence: TGTGCCAGCAGCTTCCCGGGAATCACCGGGGAGCTGTTTTTT.

V usage is TRBV4-1 and J usage is TRBJ1-5, with 8 bases that match TRBD1. CDR3 length: 13 amino acids. V lost 3 bases to trimming and J lost 12 bases; unmatched junction nucleotides: 7. Germline-derived CDR1 and CDR2 are MGHRA and YSYEKL. CDR3 loop: CASSQEGGTGQHF. CDR3 DNA sequence: TGCGCCAGCAGCCAGGAGGGGGGGACAGGCCAGCATTTT.

The genes are TRBV6-1 and TRBJ1-6; possibly TRBD1 for D (5 bases). The V and J ends lost 5 bases and 10 bases respectively, with 18 bases between them. This CDR3 has 15 amino acids. Germline CDR1 reads MNHNS; CDR2 reads SASEGT. The CDR3 DNA is TGTGCCAGCAGTCTCGGGACGGGCATGAGCTCACCCCTCCACTTT. Its translation is CASSLGTGMSSPLHF.

This rearrangement joins TRBV6-1 to TRBJ1-1; 7 bases agree with TRBD1. The CDR3 is 14 residues long. V was clipped by 6 bases and J by 4 bases; unmatched bases: 8. Germline V gene lookup returns CDR1 MNHNS and CDR2 SASEGT. CDR3 sequence (DNA): TGTGCCAGCAGCGCGACAGGGTACGGCACTGAAGCTTTCTTT. Protein product: CASSATGYGTEAFF.

V gene TRBV9 combines with J gene TRBJ2-2, with TRBD1 matching 7 bases. The V gene end was trimmed by 3 bases and the J gene end by 5 bases; junction bases not matched to a gene: 7. Germline values: CDR1 SGDLS, CDR2 YYNGEE. The CDR3 contains 15 residues. CDR3 nucleotides: TGTGCCAGCAGCGCGACAGGGTTAAATACCGGGGAGCTGTTTTTT. Amino acid sequence: CASSATGLNTGELFF.